A single sample gave rise to the 12 T cell receptor beta chains below, sequenced in a study of cytomegalovirus exposure and HLA in healthy donors. The PCR had 60 Vbeta and 13 Jbeta primers. Sequenced by immunoSEQ multiplex PCR; TCRdb stores in-frame clones only, minus some. The sample consists of some 50,000 clones, 55% to 80% of them appearing once. The sequencing input was PBMCs. The receptor set was obtained from a woman aged 45-65 years in good health and CMV-seropositive.

V is TRBV5-1 and J is TRBJ2-6; D is undetermined. There are 17 residues in the CDR3. Looked up from germline, CDR1 is SGHRS and CDR2 is YFSETQ. Trimming cost V 2 bases and J 4 bases, with 16 bases left between them. The CDR3 is CASSLVTVTLGANVLTF. The CDR3, as DNA: TGCGCCAGCAGCTTAGTAACAGTTACGTTGGGGGCCAACGTCCTGACTTTC.

The chain carries TRBV2 and TRBJ2-7, with no clear D. The CDR3 loop spans 12 amino acids. V was clipped by 7 bases and J by 0 bases, with 7 bases between them. Germline V lookup: CDR1 SNHLY, CDR2 FYNNEI. The CDR3 loop is CASKVSSYEQYF. DNA for the CDR3: TGTGCCAGCAAAGTTAGCTCCTACGAGCAGTACTTC.

J is TRBJ1-1 and V is TRBV7-9; unclear D gene. Trimming stripped 3 bases from V and 2 bases from J, with 10 bases between. The CDR3 runs 14 residues. Germline CDR1 and CDR2: SEHNR and FQNEAQ (reference sequence). The CDR3 nucleotides are TGTGCCAGCAGCTTGGTTGCGACAAACACTGAAGCTTTCTTT. Amino acid sequence: CASSLVATNTEAFF.

This clone came up a few times. In DNA form, the CDR3 reads TGTGCCAGCAGTCGGAGGATTGCAACTAATGAAAAACTGTTTTTT. Protein product: CASSRRIATNEKLFF. J is TRBJ1-4 and V is TRBV28; D is unclear. The CDR3 has 15 amino acids. Germline V gene data show CDR1 as MDHEN and CDR2 as SYDVKM. Deletions cut 5 bases from V and 0 bases from J, with 10 bases between.

This chain joins TRBV18 and TRBJ2-1; TRBD1 might be the D (6 bases). The CDR3 sequence is 14 residues long. V was shortened by 2 bases and J by 3 bases, with 8 bases between the two germline ends. Looked up from germline, CDR1 is KGHSH and CDR2 is LQKENI. In nucleotides, the CDR3 is TGTGCCAGCTCACCAGGGGGCAGCTACAATGAGCAGTTCTTC. This codes for CASSPGGSYNEQFF. The whole variable domain, filled in from reference TRBV18 and TRBJ2-1, reads NAGVMQNPRHLVRRRGQEARLRCSPMKGHSHVYWYRQLPEEGLKFMVYLQKENIIDESGMPKERFSAEFPKEGPSILRIQQVVRGDSAAYFCASSPGGSYNEQFFGPGTRLTVL.

The V gene is TRBV5-4, the J gene TRBJ2-5, with TRBD2 as a possible D gene (6 bases). The end of the DNA is better explained by TRBJ2-7, so the J call may be wrong. The germline V gene encodes CDR1 SGHNT and CDR2 YYREEE (reference sequence). The CDR3 runs to 12 residues. The CDR3 region has the DNA TGTGCCAGCAGCTTGGGGGGAGGCGAGCAGTACTTC. It is translated as CASSLGGGEQYF.

The chain has TRBV6-5 and TRBJ1-3; no clear D. Trimming stripped 2 bases from V and 1 base from J, with 3 bases between. Per the germline V gene, CDR1 is MNHEY and CDR2 is SVGAGI. This CDR3 has 13 residues. CDR3 in amino acids: CASSYISGNTIYF. The DNA for the CDR3 is TGTGCCAGCAGTTACATATCTGGAAACACCATATATTTT.

The rearrangement joins TRBV19 to TRBJ2-7; TRBD1 aligns across 7 bases. Germline lookup yields CDR1 LNHDA and CDR2 SQIVND (reference sequence). The V segment lost 5 bases and the J segment 3 bases; nucleotides outside the gene matches: 7. The CDR3 spans 14 residues. CDR3 residues: CASSLPGQIYEQYF. DNA of the CDR3: TGTGCCAGTAGTCTTCCGGGACAGATCTACGAGCAGTACTTC.

The chain links TRBV5-6 to TRBJ2-3; D is possibly TRBD2 (6 bases). Per germline, CDR1 SGHDT and CDR2 YYEEEE. CDR3 length: 14 residues. V lost 4 bases and J lost 8, with 17 bases in between. The DNA of the CDR3 is TGTGCCAGCAGCCCTGGGGGGATGGCGGGTACGCAGTATTTT. Translation gives CASSPGGMAGTQYF.

A single count supports this clone. The chain recombines TRBV29-1 with TRBJ1-1; 7 bases fit TRBD1. This CDR3 has 12 residues. Germline V gene sequence: CDR1 SQVTM, CDR2 ANQGSEA. V lost 7 bases to trimming and J lost 11 bases; unmatched junction nucleotides: 13. This chain's CDR3 is CSEITGAGEAFF. CDR3 coding DNA: TGCAGCGAAATAACAGGGGCTGGGGAGGCTTTCTTT. The full variable domain, its missing parts supplied by reference TRBV29-1 and TRBJ1-1, is SAVISQKPSRDICQRGTSLTIQCQVDSQVTMMFWYRQQPGQSLTLIATANQGSEATYESGFVIDKFPISRPNLTFSTLTVSNMSPEDSSIYLCSEITGAGEAFFGQGTRLTVV.

This clone came up once. V usage is TRBV19 and J usage is TRBJ2-1; TRBD2 might be the D (6 bases). The germline CDR1 and CDR2 sequences are LNHDA and SQIVND (reference sequence). The CDR3 contains 14 residues. V lost 3 bases and J lost 2, with 8 bases in between. DNA of the CDR3: TGTGCCAGTAGTATGGGCGGGGCCTACAATGAGCAGTTCTTC. Protein sequence: CASSMGGAYNEQFF.

J is TRBJ2-2 and V is TRBV7-6; TRBD2 aligns across 8 bases. This CDR3 contains 16 residues. With 1 base clipped from V and 1 base from J, the junction kept 2 bases outside the gene matches. The germline V gene has CDR1 SGHVS and CDR2 FNYEAQ. The CDR3 DNA sequence: TGTGCCAGCAGCTTAGTAGCGGGACTGAACACCGGGGAGCTGTTTTTT. Its protein product is CASSLVAGLNTGELFF.